This entry is about one TCR beta chain. The data derive from a study of blood T cell repertoires in COVID-19. As for the study in general: Samples taken during acute and convalescent COVID-19 were collected in the United States, Italy and Spain.

Original data processing: Estimation of nucleated cell counts was performed using reference gene primer amplification. The table came from immunoSEQ multiplex PCR; TCRdb's copy has only in-frame clones and leaves some out. The DNA was the basis for D and trimming; V, J and clone size are from that table. This sample carries some 220,000 clones, more than 65% of them seen once, and the ten largest clones take 3% to 3.5%. The sequenced material came from peripheral blood. This receptor was identified in a woman aged 25 to 39 who had recovered from COVID-19.

The CDR3 nucleotides read TGTGCCAGTAGTCGGGGCTTTGCGGGGAGCGGCAATGAGCAGTTCTTC. Residues: CASSRGFAGSGNEQFF. The rearrangement joins TRBV19 to TRBJ2-1, with a weak D call TRBD2 (6 bases). The germline gives CDR1 LNHDA, CDR2 SQIVND (reference sequence). V was cut by 5 bases and J by 6 bases, with 20 bases left in between. This CDR3 spans 16 amino acids.